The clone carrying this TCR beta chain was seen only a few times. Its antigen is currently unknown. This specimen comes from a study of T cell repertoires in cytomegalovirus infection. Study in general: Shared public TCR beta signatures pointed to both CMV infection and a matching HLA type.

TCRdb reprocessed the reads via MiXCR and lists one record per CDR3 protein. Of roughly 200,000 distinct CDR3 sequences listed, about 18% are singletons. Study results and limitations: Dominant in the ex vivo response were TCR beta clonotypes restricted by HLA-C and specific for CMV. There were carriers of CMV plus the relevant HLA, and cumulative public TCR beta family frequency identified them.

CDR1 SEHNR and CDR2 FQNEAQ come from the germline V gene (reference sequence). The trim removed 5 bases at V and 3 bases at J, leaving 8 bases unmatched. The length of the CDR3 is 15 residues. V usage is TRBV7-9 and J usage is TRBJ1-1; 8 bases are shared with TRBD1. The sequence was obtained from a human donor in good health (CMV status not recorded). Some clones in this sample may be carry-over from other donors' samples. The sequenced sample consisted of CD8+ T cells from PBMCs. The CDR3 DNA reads TGTGCCAGCAGCGCCCCAGGGGGCCGGGACACTGAAGCTTTCTTT. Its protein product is CASSAPGGRDTEAFF. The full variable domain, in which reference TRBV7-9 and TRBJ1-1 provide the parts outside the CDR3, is DTGVSQNPRHKITKRGQNVTFRCDPISEHNRLYWYRQTLGQGPEFLTYFQNEAQLEKSRLLSDRFSAERPKGSFSTLEIQRTEQGDSAMYLCASSAPGGRDTEAFFGQGTRLTVV.